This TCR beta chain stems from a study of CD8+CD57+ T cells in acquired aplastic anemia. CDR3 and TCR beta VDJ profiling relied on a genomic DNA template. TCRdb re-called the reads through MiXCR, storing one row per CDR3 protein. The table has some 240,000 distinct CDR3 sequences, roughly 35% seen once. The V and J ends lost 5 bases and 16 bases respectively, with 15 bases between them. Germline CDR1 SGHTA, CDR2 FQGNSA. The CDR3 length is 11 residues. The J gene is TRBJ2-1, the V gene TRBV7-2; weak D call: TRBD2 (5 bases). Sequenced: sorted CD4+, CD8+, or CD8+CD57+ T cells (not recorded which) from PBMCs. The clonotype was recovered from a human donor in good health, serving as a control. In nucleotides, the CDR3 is TGTGCCAGCAGCCCTCCCGCCGGGGTTTTCTTC. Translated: CASSPPAGVFF.